This is a list of T cell receptor beta chains from one sample in a study of identical twins. Using its own MiXCR run on the 5' RACE reads, TCRdb lists one record per CDR3 protein. The sample records around 1.7 million distinct CDR3 sequences, less than 35% being singletons. Sequenced sample: cord blood. The source is a newborn girl in good health. Both conserved end residues are part of each CDR3. D genes are given only for firm matches. Size values are once, few and many counts, or a class for expanded clones, and some rows have none.

j_call clone_size v_call d_call cdr3_aa cdr3_nt
TRBJ2-1 - TRBV3-1 TRBD1 CASSPSTGGESYNEQFF TGTGCCAGCAGCCCATCGACAGGGGGGGAATCCTACAATGAGCAGTTCTTC
TRBJ1-1 - TRBV9 TRBD1 CASSGSGGRAEAFF TGTGCCAGCAGCGGATCAGGGGGACGCGCTGAAGCTTTCTTT
TRBJ1-1 - TRBV5-6 - CASSSGTDTAFF TGTGCCAGCAGCTCAGGCACGGACACCGCTTTCTTT
TRBJ2-3 many TRBV10-2 - CASRDIVLLTDTQYF TGCGCCAGCAGGGACATCGTCCTTCTCACAGATACGCAGTATTTT
TRBJ2-1 - TRBV21-1 - CASSKDQFF TGTGCCAGCAGCAAAGACCAGTTCTTC
TRBJ1-2 few TRBV7-9 - CASSSWTDLRSLSYGYTF TGTGCCAGCAGCTCGTGGACCGACCTGCGATCACTTAGCTATGGCTACACCTTC
TRBJ1-1 few TRBV20-1 TRBD1 CSARDSWEAFF TGCAGTGCCCGGGACAGCTGGGAAGCTTTCTTT
TRBJ1-5 - TRBV28 TRBD1 CASSTGGGQPQHF TGTGCCAGCAGCACAGGGGGCGGGCAGCCCCAGCATTTT
TRBJ1-2 - TRBV7-6 - CASSSAGFRGYNYGYTF TGTGCCAGCAGCTCCGCCGGGTTTAGGGGATATAACTATGGCTACACCTTC
TRBJ2-4 - TRBV18 TRBD2 CASSPRGLAKTIQYF TGTGCCAGCTCACCGAGAGGACTAGCCAAAACCATTCAGTACTTC
TRBJ2-7 many TRBV27 - CASSLSEPRRAYEQYF TGTGCCAGCAGTTTATCGGAACCCCGAAGGGCCTACGAGCAGTACTTC
TRBJ1-2 many TRBV4-2 - CASSQVQATGGYTF TGTGCCAGCAGCCAAGTACAGGCAACTGGGGGCTACACCTTC
TRBJ2-3 many TRBV29-1 TRBD2 CSVETSGYTDTQYF TGCAGCGTCGAGACTAGCGGGTACACAGATACGCAGTATTTT
TRBJ2-3 - TRBV7-9 - CASSLSTRRESTDTQYF TGTGCCAGCAGCTTAAGCACCCGTCGGGAGAGCACAGATACGCAGTATTTT
TRBJ1-6 - TRBV7-9 - CASSLSRTLSSYNSPPHF TGTGCCAGCAGCTTATCACGGACCCTAAGCTCCTATAATTCACCCCCCCACTTT
TRBJ2-1 many TRBV29-1 TRBD2 CSAGTSGSGYNEQFF TGCAGCGCGGGGACTAGCGGGAGTGGGTACAATGAGCAGTTCTTC
TRBJ1-1 - TRBV5-6 - CASGQEEAFF TGTGCCAGCGGACAAGAAGAAGCTTTCTTT
TRBJ2-7 many TRBV10-3 - CAISEGDEQYF TGTGCCATCAGTGAAGGGGACGAGCAGTACTTC
TRBJ1-1 - TRBV12-3/TRBV12-4 TRBD1 CASALKQGARAFF TGTGCCAGCGCCTTGAAACAGGGGGCGCGGGCTTTCTTT
TRBJ2-3 many TRBV2 - CASSAEGDTQYF TGTGCCAGCAGTGCTGAGGGGGATACGCAGTATTTT
TRBJ1-2 - TRBV4-2 TRBD1 CASSHAGDRDYGYTF TGTGCCAGCAGCCATGCTGGGGACAGGGACTATGGCTACACCTTC
TRBJ2-7 - TRBV20-1 - CSAVRGALPYEQYF TGCAGTGCAGTTCGAGGGGCCTTACCCTACGAGCAGTACTTC
TRBJ2-7 - TRBV20-1 - CSALRRDTYEQYF TGCAGTGCTTTGCGCCGGGACACCTACGAGCAGTACTTC
TRBJ2-2 - TRBV10-3 - CAIRSGYTGELFF TGTGCCATCAGATCGGGGTACACCGGGGAGCTGTTTTTT
TRBJ2-5 - TRBV28 TRBD2 CASSLGTSGRKTQYF TGTGCCAGCAGTTTAGGGACTAGCGGGAGGAAGACCCAGTACTTC
TRBJ2-5 many TRBV29-1 - CSALCGQNHQETQYF TGCAGCGCGCTATGTGGACAGAACCACCAAGAGACCCAGTACTTC
TRBJ1-1 few TRBV20-1 - CSARPQETNTEAFF TGCAGTGCTAGGCCACAAGAAACTAACACTGAAGCTTTCTTT
TRBJ1-5 - TRBV25-1 - CASSPGEGRQPQHF TGTGCCAGCAGCCCCGGGGAGGGGCGTCAGCCCCAGCATTTT
TRBJ2-3 - TRBV13 TRBD2 CAISLVASGTTDTQYF TGTGCCATCAGCTTAGTGGCTAGCGGTACCACAGATACGCAGTATTTT
TRBJ1-6 few TRBV7-2 - CASSLVLMELGSPLHF TGTGCCAGCAGCTTAGTACTGATGGAGTTGGGGTCACCCCTCCACTTT
TRBJ2-1 - TRBV9 TRBD2 CASSVEGGLAGGHYNEQFF TGTGCCAGCAGCGTAGAAGGGGGTCTAGCGGGGGGTCACTACAATGAGCAGTTCTTC
TRBJ2-3 few TRBV7-8 TRBD2 CASSLEIGLAGVSDTQYF TGTGCCAGCAGCTTAGAAATAGGACTAGCGGGAGTGTCGGATACGCAGTATTTT
TRBJ2-1 - TRBV29-1 TRBD2 CSVGARTSWQFF TGCAGCGTTGGGGCTAGGACTAGCTGGCAGTTCTTC
TRBJ2-3 - TRBV20-1 - CSARGGALAVSTDTQYF TGCAGTGCTAGAGGGGGGGCGCTAGCGGTTAGCACAGATACGCAGTATTTT
TRBJ1-1 - TRBV7-9 - CASSFIKLRGQPKNTEAFF TGTGCCAGCAGCTTTATTAAACTCCGGGGGCAGCCGAAGAACACTGAAGCTTTCTTT
TRBJ2-5 - TRBV2 TRBD1 CTSSLRDRGGETQYF TGTACCAGCAGCCTACGGGACAGGGGAGGGGAGACCCAGTACTTC
TRBJ2-2 few TRBV6-5 TRBD2 CASSYPTSGRYTGELFF TGTGCCAGCAGTTACCCGACTAGCGGGAGGTACACCGGGGAGCTGTTTTTT
TRBJ1-1 - TRBV10-3 - CASGTLQSLMNTEAFF TGTGCCAGCGGGACTCTCCAGTCCCTAATGAACACTGAAGCTTTCTTT
TRBJ1-1 - TRBV20-1 - CSARRADGRSTEAFF TGCAGTGCTAGGAGGGCCGATGGCCGGTCCACTGAAGCTTTCTTT
TRBJ2-1 few TRBV7-9 TRBD2 CASSKTSGWALEQFF TGTGCCAGCAGCAAGACTAGCGGGTGGGCCCTTGAGCAGTTCTTC
TRBJ1-6 - TRBV5-5 - CASSLLERDSPLHF TGTGCCAGCAGCTTGCTGGAAAGAGACTCACCCCTCCACTTT
TRBJ2-7 - TRBV5-1 - CACSLVLASSYEQYF TGCGCCTGCAGCTTGGTCCTAGCGTCATCCTACGAGCAGTACTTC
TRBJ1-5 few TRBV30 - CAWSRDSNQPQHF TGTGCCTGGTCCAGGGATAGCAATCAGCCCCAGCATTTT
TRBJ1-5 - TRBV4-2 - CASSQAGAGSNQPQHF TGTGCCAGCAGCCAAGCCGGGGCAGGGAGCAATCAGCCCCAGCATTTT
TRBJ2-5 - TRBV5-1 - CASSYYRDRKSKETQYF TGCGCCAGCAGCTACTACCGGGACCGAAAGTCTAAAGAGACCCAGTACTTC
TRBJ1-1 few TRBV12-3/TRBV12-4 - CASSLRGGAAFF TGTGCCAGCAGTTTAAGGGGAGGTGCAGCTTTCTTT
TRBJ2-7 few TRBV10-3 TRBD1 CAISRGLDEQYF TGTGCCATCAGCAGGGGGCTCGACGAGCAGTACTTC
TRBJ2-1 - TRBV2 - CASKFWRNNEQFF TGTGCCAGCAAGTTCTGGCGAAACAATGAGCAGTTCTTC
TRBJ1-2 - TRBV5-1 TRBD1 CASSGDRGRYGYTF TGCGCCAGCAGCGGGGACAGGGGGAGATATGGCTACACCTTC
TRBJ2-4 many TRBV20-1 - CSARDQIRSIQYF TGCAGTGCTAGAGATCAGATTAGAAGCATTCAGTACTTC
TRBJ2-4 - TRBV6-1 - CASSEALSAKNIQYF TGTGCCAGCAGTGAAGCGCTTAGCGCCAAAAACATTCAGTACTTC